The clone carrying this T cell receptor (beta chain) was seen a handful of times. Donors were grouped by their self-reported clinical history. The data derive from a study of blood T cell repertoires in COVID-19. The overall study: Both acute and convalescent COVID-19 samples were obtained from the United States, Italy and Spain.

Sequencing used immunoSEQ multiplex PCR; TCRdb keeps in-frame clones, though not all of them. This repertoire shows about 140,000 clones, about four fifths found once; its top ten account for 3% to 4%. The clonotype was recovered from a woman between 50 and 59 years old with acute COVID-19. The sequenced material came from PBMCs or T cells enriched from blood (not recorded which).

This CDR3 is CASSQDFGKYNEQFF. The CDR3 DNA reads as TGCGCCAGCAGCCAAGATTTCGGGAAGTACAATGAGCAGTTCTTC. The V and J genes are TRBV4-3 and TRBJ2-1; perhaps TRBD2 as D (5 bases). Looked up from germline, CDR1 is LGHNA and CDR2 is YSLEER. The germline V and J ends were trimmed by 0 bases and 4 bases, with 10 bases remaining between them. CDR3 length: 15 residues.